This T cell receptor (beta chain) stems from a study of persistence of HIV-infected CD4 T cells. This clone was observed a single time. The antigen remains unidentified. Cells were stimulated with CMV-infected fibroblast lysates at around 9.1 ug/mL. Sorted nonresponding memory CD4+ T cells were CD40L-negative, CD69-negative, CD45RO-high. Undetectable plasma HIV-1 RNA below 50 copies/mL lasted at least 4 years. Stimulated PBMCs had first been depleted of CD8+ T cells. The immunoSEQ assay was version 4, run in survey mode. The data were produced by immunoSEQ multiplex PCR, yet TCRdb's version contains in-frame clones alone and is incomplete. The sample yields around 28,000 clones, roughly 78% seen once. The CDR3 is made up of 15 amino acids. CDR1 SGHTA and CDR2 FQGTGA come from the germline V gene. The V gene lost 1 base and the J gene lost 3 bases, with 10 bases spanning the gap.

The receptor's source is an adult man with HIV who was CMV-seropositive. The sample here was CD4+ T cells sorted from PBMCs after roughly 20-hour stimulation, taken from a patient who received antiretroviral therapy. The chain employs TRBV7-3 and TRBJ2-1, with D perhaps matching TRBD2 (6 bases). The CDR3 nucleotides read TGTGCCAGCAGCTTAAGGCGGGGTCTCTACAATGAGCAGTTCTTC. It encodes CASSLRRGLYNEQFF.